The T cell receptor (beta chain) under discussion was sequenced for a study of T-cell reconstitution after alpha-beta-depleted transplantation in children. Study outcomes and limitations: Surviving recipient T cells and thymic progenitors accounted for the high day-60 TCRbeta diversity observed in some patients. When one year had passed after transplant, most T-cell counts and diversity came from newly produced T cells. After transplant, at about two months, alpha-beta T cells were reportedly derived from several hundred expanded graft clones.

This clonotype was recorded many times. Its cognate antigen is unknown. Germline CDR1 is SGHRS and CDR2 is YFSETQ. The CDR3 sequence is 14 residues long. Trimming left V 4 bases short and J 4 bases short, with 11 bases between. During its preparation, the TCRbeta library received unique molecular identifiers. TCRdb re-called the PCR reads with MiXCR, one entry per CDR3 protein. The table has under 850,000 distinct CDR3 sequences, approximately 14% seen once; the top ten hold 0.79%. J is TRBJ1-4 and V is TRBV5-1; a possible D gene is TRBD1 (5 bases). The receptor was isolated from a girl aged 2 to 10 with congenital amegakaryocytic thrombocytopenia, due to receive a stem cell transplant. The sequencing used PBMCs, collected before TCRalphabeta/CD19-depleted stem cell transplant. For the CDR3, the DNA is TGCGCCAGCAGCCCCGGGACGGATAATGAAAAACTGTTTTTT. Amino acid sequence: CASSPGTDNEKLFF. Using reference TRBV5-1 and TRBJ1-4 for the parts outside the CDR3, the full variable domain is KAGVTQTPRYLIKTRGQQVTLSCSPISGHRSVSWYQQTPGQGLQFLFEYFSETQRNKGNFPGRFSGRQFSNSRSEMNVSTLELGDSALYLCASSPGTDNEKLFFGSGTQLSVL.